Each of the 17 T cell receptor beta chains below was sequenced from the same sample in a study of human T cells and chemical hapten exposure. The time point: patch test 1, 2 weeks after DPC sensitization. Stated treatment: therapeutic diphenylcyclopropenone sensitization with weekly scalp DPC. TCRdb processed the RACE reads anew with MiXCR; each CDR3 protein has one entry. The table shows some 380,000 distinct CDR3 sequences, with more than 4.5% occurring only once. The sequencing used whole blood, collected in connection with sensitization to the hapten diphenylcyclopropenone (DPC). These receptors all stem from a woman aged 50 to 60 with alopecia areata. Some clones in this sample may be carry-over from other donors' samples.

At least ten counts were recorded for this clonotype. The chain uses TRBV2 and TRBJ2-5; TRBD2 matches at 7 bases. The CDR3 has 15 amino acids. CDR1 SNHLY and CDR2 FYNNEI come from the germline V gene. After removal of 3 bases from V and 2 bases from J, the junction contained 6 bases not matched to a gene. The CDR3: CASSEGGGSQETQYF. CDR3 nucleotides: TGTGCCAGCAGTGAGGGCGGGGGAAGTCAAGAGACCCAGTACTTC.

This sequence joins TRBV9 and TRBJ1-4; D remains unclear. The CDR3 totals 12 residues. Trimming removed 3 bases at V and 8 bases at J, with 8 bases between. Germline V gene lookup returns CDR1 SGDLS and CDR2 YYNGEE. The CDR3, as DNA: TGTGCCAGCAGCGCGGACGCGGAAAAACTGTTTTTT. Its translation: CASSADAEKLFF.

This sequence joins TRBV27 and TRBJ1-5; the match to TRBD1 covers 8 bases. This CDR3 comprises 16 residues. Losses at the gene ends were 0 bases for V and 6 bases for J; bases not matched to a gene: 7. CDR1 and CDR2 (germline): MNHEY, SMNVEV (reference sequence). The CDR3 loop is CASSLSGQGRSQPQHF. For the CDR3, the DNA is TGTGCCAGCAGTTTATCAGGACAGGGTAGGAGTCAGCCCCAGCATTTT.

This clonotype was seen many times. The V call is TRBV12-2, the J call TRBJ2-3; TRBD2, the table's D call, lacks a check against the DNA. TRBV12-2 is listed as a pseudogene. The length of the CDR3 is 20 residues. CDR3 in DNA: TGTGCAAGTCGCCCCGGACTAGCGGGGGGTGATTCGACTAGCACAGATACGCAGTATTTT. Translated: CASRPGLAGGDSTSTDTQYF.

CDR3 sequence reads: CASSSRLASVQETQYF. The CDR3 DNA is TGTGCCAGCAGTTCACGACTAGCGAGCGTCCAAGAGACCCAGTACTTC. The rearrangement uses TRBV12-3 or TRBV12-4 and TRBJ2-5; TRBD2 aligns across 8 bases. J gave up 1 base and V 4 bases, and 8 bases lay outside the gene matches. The CDR3 loop spans 16 amino acids.

The chain employs TRBV29-1 and TRBJ2-2; unclear D gene. CDR1 and CDR2 (germline): SQVTM, ANQGSEA. V lost 2 bases, J lost 1 base, and 5 bases lay in between. The CDR3 runs 13 residues. The CDR3 sequence: CSVEPQNTGELFF. CDR3 DNA sequence: TGCAGCGTTGAACCCCAGAACACCGGGGAGCTGTTTTTT.

This chain connects TRBV20-1 to TRBJ2-7, with 9 bases fitting TRBD2. This CDR3 is built from 13 residues. Looked up from germline, CDR1 is DFQATT and CDR2 is SNEGSKA (reference sequence). With 4 bases clipped from V and 5 bases from J, the junction kept 6 bases outside the gene matches. The CDR3 region has the DNA TGCAGTGCTATTTGGCTAGCGGGAAACGAGCAGTACTTC. Translation gives CSAIWLAGNEQYF.

There are many counts of this clonotype. This chain links TRBV18 with TRBJ2-1; D may match TRBD1 or TRBD2 (5 bases each). Deletions cut 5 bases from V and 9 bases from J, with 17 bases between. The CDR3 spans 14 residues. The germline V gene has CDR1 KGHSH and CDR2 LQKENI. Written as DNA, the CDR3 is TGTGCCAGCTCAGGCACAGGAGGAACCCTTGAGCAGTTCTTC. Its translation: CASSGTGGTLEQFF.

This clonotype has at least ten counts. The CDR3 DNA sequence: TGCAGCGTTGAAACGTTAAACGAGCAGTACTTC. Its protein product is CSVETLNEQYF. This chain connects TRBV29-1 to TRBJ2-7, with no clear D. This CDR3 has 11 residues. V lost 2 bases to trimming and J lost 5 bases, with 7 bases between them. The germline gives CDR1 SQVTM, CDR2 ANQGSEA.

This clonotype came up a few times. The chain is built from TRBV11-3 and TRBJ2-3; D is unresolved. Trimming took off 5 bases at V and 6 bases at J, with 9 bases between the two ends. This CDR3 has 12 residues. Germline V lookup: CDR1 SGHNT, CDR2 YENEEA. The CDR3 DNA is TGTGCCAGCAGCGCCCTGGCGGATACGCAGTATTTT. Its protein is CASSALADTQYF.

This clonotype came up a few times. The gene calls are TRBV12-3 or TRBV12-4 and TRBJ1-5; D might be TRBD1 (5 bases). Deletions cut 5 bases from V and 5 bases from J, with 10 bases between. The CDR3 consists of 13 residues. The CDR3 DNA is TGTGCCAGCAGTGTAGAGGGGTATCAGCCCCAGCATTTT. It is translated as CASSVEGYQPQHF.

The genes are TRBV28 and TRBJ1-1; no clear D. The germline V gene encodes CDR1 MDHEN and CDR2 SYDVKM. This CDR3 is 12 amino acids long. V lost 2 bases, J lost 5 bases, and 6 bases lay in between. CDR3 loop: CASSLLHTEAFF. The CDR3 DNA sequence: TGTGCCAGCAGTTTACTGCATACTGAAGCTTTCTTT.

In this sample, this clonotype turned up a few times. This chain joins TRBV19 and TRBJ2-4; TRBD1 agrees at 8 bases. Germline lookup yields CDR1 LNHDA and CDR2 SQIVND (reference sequence). This CDR3 comprises 15 residues. J was trimmed by 0 bases and V by 5 bases; bases with no gene match: 3. The CDR3 sequence: CASSAGTGAKNIQYF. The CDR3 coding sequence is TGTGCCAGTAGTGCGGGGACAGGAGCCAAAAACATTCAGTACTTC.

This clonotype was picked up a small number of times. J is TRBJ2-4 and V is TRBV29-1, with a weak D call TRBD1 (6 bases). The CDR3 runs to 11 residues. Trimming pared 3 bases from V and 6 bases from J, leaving 6 bases between. Germline CDR1 reads SQVTM; CDR2 reads ANQGSEA. This CDR3 is CSVDRGNIQYF. Here the CDR3 DNA reads TGCAGCGTTGACAGGGGAAACATTCAGTACTTC.

The chain couples TRBV10-1 to TRBJ2-2; a possible D gene is TRBD1 (6 bases). Germline V gene lookup returns CDR1 WNHNN and CDR2 SYGVQD (reference sequence). The ends were cut back, 1 base at V and 2 bases at J, with 11 bases in the middle. The CDR3 covers 16 residues. The CDR3 loop is CASSELRTANTGELFF. The CDR3 coding sequence is TGCGCCAGCAGTGAGTTGAGGACAGCCAACACCGGGGAGCTGTTTTTT.

This chain links TRBV12-3 or TRBV12-4 with TRBJ2-3; the match to TRBD1 covers 10 bases. V lost 7 bases, J lost 6 bases, and 7 bases stayed unmatched. The CDR3 consists of 14 residues. The CDR3 is CASKGQGSLDTQYF. CDR3 coding DNA: TGTGCCAGCAAGGGACAGGGGTCGTTGGATACGCAGTATTTT.

This clonotype was detected ten times or more. The rearrangement joins TRBV29-1 to TRBJ1-1, with unresolved D. Germline V lookup: CDR1 SQVTM, CDR2 ANQGSEA. The CDR3 is made up of 10 amino acids. V shed 7 bases and J shed 6 bases, with 9 bases lying between them. CDR3 residues: CSAGGAEAFF. The CDR3 DNA sequence: TGCAGCGCCGGTGGGGCTGAAGCTTTCTTT.